This T cell receptor (beta chain) derives from a study of response to subunit inactivated influenza vaccine. TCRdb used MiXCR to reprocess the RT-PCR reads, holding one entry per CDR3 protein. The sample lists some 500,000 distinct CDR3 sequences, 25% occurring once. Germline values: CDR1 MNHNS, CDR2 SASEGT. The CDR3 is made up of 15 amino acids. V lost 6 bases and J lost 8, with 19 bases in between. This TCR derives from a man aged 45-60 years who received an inactivated influenza vaccine. The chain recombines TRBV6-1 with TRBJ2-2; D is unresolved. The specimen comprised CD4+ T cells sorted from PBMCs, sampled roughly 5 days after vaccination. CDR3 region: CASSSVRPDGGELFF. The CDR3 DNA is TGTGCCAGCAGCTCCGTCCGTCCCGACGGGGGGGAGCTGTTTTTT.